These T cell receptor beta chains were read from a single sample in a study of shared clonotypes between healthy human individuals. Some clones are missing from TCRdb's copy, which holds only in-frame ones; the method was immunoSEQ multiplex PCR. The repertoire holds around 2.5 million clones, with roughly 93% as singletons. Input material: naive CD4+ T cells from PBMCs. Source of these receptors: a young man in good health. Some clones in this sample may be carry-over from other donors' samples. The CDR3 runs from the conserved cysteine through the conserved F or W. D genes are given only for firm matches. Size is stated for part of the rows, as once, few or many counts, or as a class when the clone is expanded.

clone size,J gene,V gene,D gene,CDR3 DNA,CDR3 protein
NA,TRBJ2-4,TRBV2,TRBD1,TGTGCCAGCACCTCTTCCGGGACAGTAAAGAACATTCAGTACTTC,CASTSSGTVKNIQYF
NA,TRBJ2-7,TRBV6-5,TRBD1,TGTGCCAGCAGTTATAATCAGGGACAGGGACTGGGCGAGCAGTACTTC,CASSYNQGQGLGEQYF
NA,TRBJ2-1,TRBV5-1,NA,TGCGCCAGCCGCCCTAAGGCGACCTACAATGAGCAGTTCTTC,CASRPKATYNEQFF
NA,TRBJ1-1,TRBV14,NA,TGTGCCAGCAGCCCCCCGGGACGTAGGAACACTGAAGCTTTCTTT,CASSPPGRRNTEAFF
NA,TRBJ2-5,TRBV15,NA,TGTGCCACCAGCAGGCCAGAACTGTACCAAGAGACCCAGTACTTC,CATSRPELYQETQYF
NA,TRBJ2-5,TRBV7-9,NA,TGTGCCAGCAGCCGGCCGGACCGGTTTGCAGAGACCCAGTACTTC,CASSRPDRFAETQYF
NA,TRBJ1-6,TRBV6-1,NA,TGTGCCAGCAGTGCTGATCCATCCTCCTATAATTCACCCCTCCACTTT,CASSADPSSYNSPLHF
NA,TRBJ2-7,TRBV19,TRBD1,TGTGCCAGTAGTATGAGGGGGCTCAACTACGAGCAGTACTTC,CASSMRGLNYEQYF
once,TRBJ2-5,TRBV2,TRBD2,TGTGCCAGTCGACTAGCGGAAGCCGAAGAGACCCAGTACTTC,CASRLAEAEETQYF
few,TRBJ2-7,TRBV7-9,NA,TGTGCCAGCAGCTTATTTGCCGAGCAGTACTTC,CASSLFAEQYF
NA,TRBJ2-5,TRBV7-2,NA,TGTGCCAGCAGCCCCGCCCTAGCGTCCCAAGAGACCCAGTACTTC,CASSPALASQETQYF
NA,TRBJ2-4,TRBV5-4,NA,TGTGCCAGCAGCTTGGGGGAGAGGGTTGACAAAAACATTCAGTACTTC,CASSLGERVDKNIQYF
NA,TRBJ2-1,TRBV5-1,NA,TGCGCCAGCAGCGAACAGACTAGCTCCTACAATGAGCAGTTCTTC,CASSEQTSSYNEQFF
NA,TRBJ1-1,TRBV27,NA,TGTGCCAGCAGGGGCGGACAGTTAATGAACACTGAAGCTTTCTTT,CASRGGQLMNTEAFF
NA,TRBJ2-7,TRBV19,NA,TGTGCCAGTAGCCCCTCGGGGGGCGTGTACGAGCAGTACTTC,CASSPSGGVYEQYF
NA,TRBJ2-3,TRBV23-1,TRBD1,TGCGCCAGCAACCCAGACAGGGTCACAGATACGCAGTATTTT,CASNPDRVTDTQYF
NA,TRBJ2-1,TRBV18,TRBD2,TGTGCCAGCTCAAGAATCGGGAGGGGGTCAAAAAATGAGCAGTTCTTC,CASSRIGRGSKNEQFF
NA,TRBJ2-3,TRBV2,TRBD2,TGTGCCAGCAGCGGGGGCCTAGCGGGAGGCGCAGATACGCAGTATTTT,CASSGGLAGGADTQYF
NA,TRBJ2-4,TRBV19,NA,TGTGCCAGTACTTTCGCAGGACAAAACATTCAGTACTTC,CASTFAGQNIQYF
NA,TRBJ1-5,TRBV28,NA,TGTGCCAGCCAGCTGGGACCTCATCTAGTATCCCAGCATTTT,CASQLGPHLVSQHF
NA,TRBJ2-5,TRBV29-1,NA,TGCAGCGTTAGGGGCATCCAGGTGGAGACCCAGTACTTC,CSVRGIQVETQYF
NA,TRBJ1-2,TRBV6-1,TRBD1,TGTGCCAGCAGTCAGGGGGCGTCTATAGGCTACACCTTC,CASSQGASIGYTF
NA,TRBJ1-4,TRBV5-1,NA,TGCGCCAGCAGCTTGGCCGCAGGGTCTGCTGAAAAACTGTTTTTT,CASSLAAGSAEKLFF
NA,TRBJ2-7,TRBV18,TRBD2,TGTGCCAGCTCCGAACTAGCGGGAGAGGACGAGCAGTACTTC,CASSELAGEDEQYF
NA,TRBJ2-7,TRBV5-1,NA,TGCGCCAGCTCCCTGATGGCGCCCTACGAGCAGTACTTC,CASSLMAPYEQYF
NA,TRBJ2-3,TRBV11-2,TRBD2,TGTGCCAGCAGCTTAGCCCCACTAGCGGGGACCACAGATACGCAGTATTTT,CASSLAPLAGTTDTQYF
NA,TRBJ2-5,TRBV28,NA,TGTGCCAGCAGTTCATTGGGTCGAGAGACCCAGTACTTC,CASSSLGRETQYF
NA,TRBJ1-2,TRBV5-1,NA,TGCGCCAGCAGCCCCGACCCAAGCTATGGCTACACCTTC,CASSPDPSYGYTF
NA,TRBJ2-7,TRBV29-1,NA,TGCAGCGTTGTCTTTAGCTCCTACGAGCAGTACTTC,CSVVFSSYEQYF
NA,TRBJ1-2,TRBV11-2,NA,TGTGCCAGCAGCTTAGCCGACCGAGGTGGCTACACCTTC,CASSLADRGGYTF
NA,TRBJ2-7,TRBV7-2,TRBD2,TGTGCCAGCAGCTTAGGGACTAGCGTCCCCGAGCAGTACTTC,CASSLGTSVPEQYF
once,TRBJ2-3,TRBV7-9,TRBD1,TGTGCCAGCAGCCCAAGGACAGGGCCAGATACGCAGTATTTT,CASSPRTGPDTQYF
NA,TRBJ1-1,TRBV18,NA,TGTGCCAGCTCTCCTCAGGAGAACACTGAAGCTTTCTTT,CASSPQENTEAFF
NA,TRBJ1-5,TRBV21-1,NA,TGTGCCAGCAGCTTCCCCCCGGGGAGGGACACCTATAGCAATCAGCCCCAGCATTTT,CASSFPPGRDTYSNQPQHF
NA,TRBJ1-3,TRBV10-3,NA,TGTGCCATCAGTCCGACAGGACCAAACGGAAACACCATATATTTT,CAISPTGPNGNTIYF
NA,TRBJ1-1,TRBV7-8,TRBD1,TGTGCCAGCAGCAATCGACAGGGGAACACTGAAGCTTTCTTT,CASSNRQGNTEAFF
NA,TRBJ2-3,TRBV5-1,TRBD2,TGCGCCAGCAGCTTACTAGCGGGTTACACAGATACGCAGTATTTT,CASSLLAGYTDTQYF
NA,TRBJ2-7,TRBV9,NA,TGTGCCAGCAGCGTAGCGGGAGTTCCTCCCTACGAGCAGTACTTC,CASSVAGVPPYEQYF
NA,TRBJ1-1,TRBV28,TRBD1,TGTGCCAGCAGTTTTCTACACAGGACAGGGACTGAAGCTTTCTTT,CASSFLHRTGTEAFF
NA,TRBJ2-7,TRBV28,TRBD1,TGTGCCAGCAGGGCGGGACAGGGGGCGATTCCTTACTCCTACGAGCAGTACTTC,CASRAGQGAIPYSYEQYF
NA,TRBJ1-3,TRBV7-2,TRBD1,TGTGCCAGCAGCTTGGGGACAGGGACTGGAAACACCATATATTTT,CASSLGTGTGNTIYF
NA,TRBJ2-2,TRBV18,NA,TGTGCCAGCTCACCAGGGGGGAACACCGGGGAGCTGTTTTTT,CASSPGGNTGELFF
once,TRBJ1-5,TRBV6-5,TRBD1,TGTGCCAGCAGACCCGACAGGGTACAGCCCCAGCATTTT,CASRPDRVQPQHF
NA,TRBJ2-5,TRBV25-1,TRBD1,TGTGCCAGCAGCCGACAGGGGTTCGGAGAGACCCAGTACTTC,CASSRQGFGETQYF
once,TRBJ1-1,TRBV7-2,NA,TGTGCCAGCAGCTTTAGACAGACCGAAGCTTTCTTT,CASSFRQTEAFF
NA,TRBJ1-1,TRBV9,NA,TGTGCCAGCAGCGCGGCCGTCGGGGTCAGCACTGAAGCTTTCTTT,CASSAAVGVSTEAFF
NA,TRBJ2-7,TRBV10-3,TRBD1,TGTGCCATCAGTGACCTAACAGGGGGCGGTCGGAACGAGCAGTACTTC,CAISDLTGGGRNEQYF
NA,TRBJ2-7,TRBV28,TRBD2,TGTGCCAGCAGTTCTAGCGGGAGCTTCTCCTACGAGCAGTACTTC,CASSSSGSFSYEQYF
NA,TRBJ2-1,TRBV11-3,TRBD1,TGTGCCAGCAGCTCGGGACAGGGGTCTTACAATGAGCAGTTCTTC,CASSSGQGSYNEQFF
NA,TRBJ2-7,TRBV27,NA,TGTGCCAGCAGTTTAAGGGAGACAAAGTACGAGCAGTACTTC,CASSLRETKYEQYF
NA,TRBJ2-3,TRBV25-1,NA,TGTGCCAGCAGTTGGAGAAGGTCTAGCACAGATACGCAGTATTTT,CASSWRRSSTDTQYF